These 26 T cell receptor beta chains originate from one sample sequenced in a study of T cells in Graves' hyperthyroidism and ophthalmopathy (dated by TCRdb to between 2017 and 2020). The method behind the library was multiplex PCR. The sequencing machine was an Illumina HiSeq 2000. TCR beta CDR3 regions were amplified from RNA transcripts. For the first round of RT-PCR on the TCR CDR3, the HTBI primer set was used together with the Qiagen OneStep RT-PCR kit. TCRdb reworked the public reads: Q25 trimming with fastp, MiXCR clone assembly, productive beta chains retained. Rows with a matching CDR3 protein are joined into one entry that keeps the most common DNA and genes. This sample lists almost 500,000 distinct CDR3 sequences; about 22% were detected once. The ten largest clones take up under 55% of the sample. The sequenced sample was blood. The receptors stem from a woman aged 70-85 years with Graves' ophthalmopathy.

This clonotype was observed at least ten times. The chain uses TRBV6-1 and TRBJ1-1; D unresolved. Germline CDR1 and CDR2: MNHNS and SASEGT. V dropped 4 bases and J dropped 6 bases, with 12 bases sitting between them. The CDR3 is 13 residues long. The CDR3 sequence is CASSALRSAEAFF. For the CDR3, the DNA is TGTGCCAGCAGTGCCTTGAGGAGCGCTGAAGCTTTCTTT.

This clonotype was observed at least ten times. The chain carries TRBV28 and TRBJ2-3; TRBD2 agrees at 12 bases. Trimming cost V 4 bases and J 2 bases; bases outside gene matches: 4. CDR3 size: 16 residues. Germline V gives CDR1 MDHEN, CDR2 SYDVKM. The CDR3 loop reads CASSSLAGGVTDTQYF. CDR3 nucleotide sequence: TGTGCCAGCAGTTCCCTAGCGGGAGGGGTCACAGATACGCAGTATTTT.

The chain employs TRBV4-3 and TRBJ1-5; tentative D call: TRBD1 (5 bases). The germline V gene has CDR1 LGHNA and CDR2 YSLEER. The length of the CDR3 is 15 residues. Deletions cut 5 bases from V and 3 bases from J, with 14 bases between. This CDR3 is CASSKGVTDNQPQHF. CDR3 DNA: TGCGCCAGCAGCAAAGGGGTAACAGACAATCAGCCCCAGCATTTT.

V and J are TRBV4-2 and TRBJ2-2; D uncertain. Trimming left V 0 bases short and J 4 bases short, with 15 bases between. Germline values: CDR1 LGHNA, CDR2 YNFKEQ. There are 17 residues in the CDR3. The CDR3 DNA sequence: TGTGCCAGCAGCCAAGAAGTGGCCCCACGCGTCACCGGGGAGCTGTTTTTT. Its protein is CASSQEVAPRVTGELFF.

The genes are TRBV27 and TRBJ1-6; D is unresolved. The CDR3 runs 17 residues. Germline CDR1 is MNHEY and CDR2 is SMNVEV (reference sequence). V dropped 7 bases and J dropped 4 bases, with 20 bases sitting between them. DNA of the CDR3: TGTGCCAGCAAAGGCAGGTTTACTCGTCCTTATAATTCACCCCTCCACTTT. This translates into CASKGRFTRPYNSPLHF.

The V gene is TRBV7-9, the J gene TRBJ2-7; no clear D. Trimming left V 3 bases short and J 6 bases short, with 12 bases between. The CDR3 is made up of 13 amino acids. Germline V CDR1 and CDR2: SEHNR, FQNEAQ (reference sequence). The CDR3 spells CASSLDPSGEQYF. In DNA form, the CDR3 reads TGTGCCAGCAGCTTGGACCCTAGTGGCGAGCAGTACTTC.

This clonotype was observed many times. CDR3 sequence: CSVMTRGKGTDTQYF. The CDR3 DNA reads TGCAGCGTTATGACAAGGGGAAAGGGCACAGATACGCAGTATTTT. The J gene is TRBJ2-3, the V gene TRBV29-1; the D gene is possibly TRBD1 (5 bases). CDR3 length equals 15 residues. From germline, CDR1 is SQVTM and CDR2 ANQGSEA. V was cut by 5 bases and J by 1 base, with 16 bases left in between.

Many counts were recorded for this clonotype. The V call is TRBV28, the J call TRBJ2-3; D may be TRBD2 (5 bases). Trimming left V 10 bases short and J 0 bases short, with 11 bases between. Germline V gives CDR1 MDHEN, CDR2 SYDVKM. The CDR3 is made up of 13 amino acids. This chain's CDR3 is CATSDSSTDTQYF. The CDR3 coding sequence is TGTGCCACCTCGGACTCAAGCACAGATACGCAGTATTTT. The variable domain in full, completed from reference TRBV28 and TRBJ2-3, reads DVKVTQSSRYLVKRTGEKVFLECVQDMDHENMFWYRQDPGLGLRLIYFSYDVKMKEKGDIPEGYSVSREKKERFSLILESASTNQTSMYLCATSDSSTDTQYFGPGTRLTVL.

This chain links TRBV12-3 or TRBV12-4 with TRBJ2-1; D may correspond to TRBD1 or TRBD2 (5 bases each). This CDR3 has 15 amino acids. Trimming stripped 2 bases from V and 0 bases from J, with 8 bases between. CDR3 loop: CASSLRGTSYNEQFF. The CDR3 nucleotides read TGTGCCAGCAGTTTAAGAGGGACCTCCTACAATGAGCAGTTCTTC.

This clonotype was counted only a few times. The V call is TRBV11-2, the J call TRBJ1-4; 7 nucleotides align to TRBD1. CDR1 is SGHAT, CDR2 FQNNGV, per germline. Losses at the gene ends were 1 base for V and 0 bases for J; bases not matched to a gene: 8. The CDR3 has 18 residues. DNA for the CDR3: TGTGCCAGCAGCTTAGGTAGGGGGCGGATTGCAACTAATGAAAAACTGTTTTTT. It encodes CASSLGRGRIATNEKLFF.

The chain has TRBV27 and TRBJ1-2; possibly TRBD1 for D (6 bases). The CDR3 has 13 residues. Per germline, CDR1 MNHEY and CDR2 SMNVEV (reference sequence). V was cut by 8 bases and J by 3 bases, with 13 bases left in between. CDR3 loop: CASGRGGYYGYTF. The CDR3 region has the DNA TGTGCCAGCGGACGGGGGGGCTACTATGGCTACACCTTC.

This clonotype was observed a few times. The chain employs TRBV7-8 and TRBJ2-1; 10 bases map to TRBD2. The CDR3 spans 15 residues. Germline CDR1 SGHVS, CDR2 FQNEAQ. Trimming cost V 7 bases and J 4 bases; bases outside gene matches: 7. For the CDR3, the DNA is TGTGCCAGCACCCCGGGTAGCGGGAGGTACAATGAGCAGTTCTTC. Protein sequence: CASTPGSGRYNEQFF.

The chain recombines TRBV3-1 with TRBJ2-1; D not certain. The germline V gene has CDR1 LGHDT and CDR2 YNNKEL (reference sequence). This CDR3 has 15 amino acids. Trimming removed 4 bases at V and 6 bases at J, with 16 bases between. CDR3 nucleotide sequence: TGTGCCAGCAGCCGGGTCGGTTTCCCCTTCAATGAGCAGTTCTTC. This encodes CASSRVGFPFNEQFF.

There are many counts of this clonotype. The DNA for the CDR3 is TGTGCCAGCAGCTCTCGGGATGCTCCGAACACTGAAGCTTTCTTT. Its translation is CASSSRDAPNTEAFF. The chain links TRBV7-9 to TRBJ1-1; unclear D gene. The length of the CDR3 is 15 residues. Germline lookup yields CDR1 SEHNR and CDR2 FQNEAQ (reference sequence). Trimming removed 4 bases at V and 1 base at J, with 13 bases between.

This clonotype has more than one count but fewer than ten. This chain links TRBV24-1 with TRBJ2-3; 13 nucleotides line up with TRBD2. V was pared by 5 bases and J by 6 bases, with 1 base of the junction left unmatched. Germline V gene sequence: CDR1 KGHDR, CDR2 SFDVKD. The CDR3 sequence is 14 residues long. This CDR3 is CATSGTSGSDTQYF. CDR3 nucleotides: TGTGCCACCAGTGGGACTAGCGGGAGCGATACGCAGTATTTT.

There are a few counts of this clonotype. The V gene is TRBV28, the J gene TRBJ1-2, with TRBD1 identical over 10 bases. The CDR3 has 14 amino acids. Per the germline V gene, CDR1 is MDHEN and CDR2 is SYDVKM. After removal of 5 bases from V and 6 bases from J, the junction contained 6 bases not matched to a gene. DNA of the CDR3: TGTGCCAGCAGTCGACAGGGGGCGAGGGATGGCTACACCTTC. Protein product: CASSRQGARDGYTF.

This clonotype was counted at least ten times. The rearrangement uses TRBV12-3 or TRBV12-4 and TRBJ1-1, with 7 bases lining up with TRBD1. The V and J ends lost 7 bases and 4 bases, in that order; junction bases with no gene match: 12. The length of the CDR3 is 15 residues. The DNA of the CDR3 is TGTGCCAGCATTAAAGGGGGACAGCCGAGCACTGAAGCTTTCTTT. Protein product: CASIKGGQPSTEAFF.

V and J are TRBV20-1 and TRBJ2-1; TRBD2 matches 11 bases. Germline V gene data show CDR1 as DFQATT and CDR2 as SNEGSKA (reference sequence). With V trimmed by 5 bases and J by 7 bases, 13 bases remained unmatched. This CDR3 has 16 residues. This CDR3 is CSAAVTSGVHPNEQFF. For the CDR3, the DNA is TGCAGTGCTGCGGTGACTAGCGGGGTCCATCCTAATGAGCAGTTCTTC.

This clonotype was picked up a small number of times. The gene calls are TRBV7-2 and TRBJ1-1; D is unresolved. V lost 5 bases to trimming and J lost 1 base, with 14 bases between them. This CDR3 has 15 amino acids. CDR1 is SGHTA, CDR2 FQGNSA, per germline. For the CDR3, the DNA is TGTGCCAGCAGCCCTCCCTCAGTTGGGAACACTGAAGCTTTCTTT. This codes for CASSPPSVGNTEAFF.

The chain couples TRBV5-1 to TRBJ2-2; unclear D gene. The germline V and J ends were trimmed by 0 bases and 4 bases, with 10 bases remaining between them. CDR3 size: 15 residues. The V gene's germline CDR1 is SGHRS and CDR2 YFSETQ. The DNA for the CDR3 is TGCGCCAGCAGCTTGGACGGTAGAAGCACCGGGGAGCTGTTTTTT. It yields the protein CASSLDGRSTGELFF.

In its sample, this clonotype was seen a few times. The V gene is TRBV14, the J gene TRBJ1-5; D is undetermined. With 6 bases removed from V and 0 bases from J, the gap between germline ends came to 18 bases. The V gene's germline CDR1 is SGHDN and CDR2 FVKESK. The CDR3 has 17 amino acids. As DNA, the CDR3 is TGTGCCAGCAGACTACGGTGGGAATTAACTAGCAATCAGCCCCAGCATTTT. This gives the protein CASRLRWELTSNQPQHF.

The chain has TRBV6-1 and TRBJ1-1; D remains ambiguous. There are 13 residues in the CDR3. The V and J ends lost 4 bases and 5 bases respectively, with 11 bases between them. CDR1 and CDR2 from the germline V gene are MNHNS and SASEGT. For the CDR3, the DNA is TGTGCCAGCAGTGTTTGGGGAATAACTGAAGCTTTCTTT. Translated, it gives CASSVWGITEAFF.

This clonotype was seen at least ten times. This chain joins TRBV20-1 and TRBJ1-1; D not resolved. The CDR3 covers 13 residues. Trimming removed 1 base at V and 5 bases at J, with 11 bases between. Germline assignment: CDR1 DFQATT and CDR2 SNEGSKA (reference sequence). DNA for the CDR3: TGCAGTGCTAGAGTAATCAAGACGACTGAAGCTTTCTTT. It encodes CSARVIKTTEAFF.

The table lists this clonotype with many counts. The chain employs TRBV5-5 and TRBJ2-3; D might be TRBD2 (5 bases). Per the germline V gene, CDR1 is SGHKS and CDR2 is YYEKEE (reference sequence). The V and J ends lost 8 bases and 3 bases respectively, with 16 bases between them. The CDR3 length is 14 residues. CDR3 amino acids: CASYEGLITDTQYF. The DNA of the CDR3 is TGTGCCAGTTACGAGGGCCTCATAACAGATACGCAGTATTTT.

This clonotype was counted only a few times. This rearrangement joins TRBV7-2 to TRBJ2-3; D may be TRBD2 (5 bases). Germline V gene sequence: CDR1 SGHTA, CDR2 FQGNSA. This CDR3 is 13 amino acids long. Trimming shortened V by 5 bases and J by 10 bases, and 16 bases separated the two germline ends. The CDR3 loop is CASSPSSLRPQYF. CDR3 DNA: TGTGCCAGCAGCCCTAGCTCCCTTCGCCCGCAGTATTTT.

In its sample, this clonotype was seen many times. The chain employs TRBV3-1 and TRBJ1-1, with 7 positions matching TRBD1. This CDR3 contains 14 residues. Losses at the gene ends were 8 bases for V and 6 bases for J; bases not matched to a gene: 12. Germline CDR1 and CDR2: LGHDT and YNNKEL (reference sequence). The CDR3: CASRQGGIGAEAFF. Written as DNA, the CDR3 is TGTGCCAGCCGACAGGGTGGGATTGGGGCTGAAGCTTTCTTT.